This entry concerns a single T cell receptor beta chain. Its cognate antigen is unknown. TCRdb's copy holds only in-frame clones and misses some; the assay was immunoSEQ multiplex PCR. This table holds roughly 150,000 clones, 94% found once. The data belong to a study of T cell responses to AZD1222 COVID-19 vaccine. General observations from the study: Targeting of unmutated variant regions was reportedly seen in nearly half of spike-specific TCRs. Clonal diversity may have been underestimated in mostly white British donors. Regions 160-218 and 743-854 held dominance among vaccine-associated CD4 TCRs, which spanned spike.

The sequence derives from an adult who received the AZD1222 COVID-19 vaccine. Sequencing used peripheral blood, obtained 28 days after the second AZD1222 dose.

CDR3 protein: CASSDGTNPYEQYF. CDR3 nucleotide sequence: TGTGCCAGCAGTGACGGGACGAACCCCTACGAGCAGTACTTC. J is TRBJ2-7 and V is TRBV2, with D possibly called TRBD1 or TRBD2 (5 bases each). Trimming pared 3 bases from V and 2 bases from J, leaving 11 bases between. Germline V gives CDR1 SNHLY, CDR2 FYNNEI. This CDR3 has 14 amino acids. The variable domain in full, with the rest retrieved from reference TRBV2 and TRBJ2-7, is EPEVTQTPSHQVTQMGQEVILRCVPISNHLYFYWYRQILGQKVEFLVSFYNNEISEKSEIFDDQFSVERPDGSNFTLKIRSTKLEDSAMYFCASSDGTNPYEQYFGPGTRLTVT.